The following is a T cell receptor (beta chain) sequence with its context. The germline CDR1 and CDR2 sequences are SNHLY and FYNNEI. The ends were cut back, 2 bases at V and 4 bases at J, with 5 bases in the middle. The CDR3 length is 12 residues. The sample comes from a study of Ad26.COV2.S vaccination and SARS-CoV-2 variants. Treatment reported: around 19 received Ad26.COV2.S at low or high dose, single or two shots; roughly five received placebo; per-sample allocation not given. Day 63 after the first vaccine or placebo injection was the time point for sampling. Profiled with immunoSEQ multiplex PCR; TCRdb holds only in-frame clones, not every one. The sample has hundreds of thousands of clones, 80% to 90% seen once.

This receptor was taken from a person between 18 and 60 years old who received the Ad26.COV2.S COVID-19 vaccine or a placebo. The chain has TRBV2 and TRBJ1-2, with D uncertain. This specimen consisted of peripheral blood, obtained in a trial of Ad26.COV2.S vaccine versus placebo. The CDR3 here is CASSERFYGYTF. In DNA form, the CDR3 reads TGTGCCAGCAGTGAACGGTTCTATGGCTACACCTTC.